This T cell receptor (beta chain) is drawn from a study of OX40 agonist ivuxolimab in advanced cancers. For the study in its entirety: The costimulatory receptor OX40 (CD134) was targeted by ivuxolimab, a fully human IgG2 agonistic monoclonal antibody. The paper reports the monotherapy dose-escalation portion (N of about 50 patients) of the phase I ivuxolimab trial. Patients were allowed to have had prior anti-PD-1, anti-PD-L1 or anti-CTLA-4 therapy, and approximately 41% of the dose-escalation patients had previously received checkpoint inhibitors. Three dose-escalation patients achieved partial responses, one with hepatocellular carcinoma and two with cutaneous melanoma. Of the approximately 54 patients in dose escalation, 19 had hepatocellular carcinoma, about 15 had melanoma, 9 had renal cell carcinoma and 9 had head and neck cancer. Peripheral TCRbeta sequencing aimed to test whether ivuxolimab altered TCR sequence diversity and caused clonal T-cell expansion. Intravenous ivuxolimab was administered to patients every 2 weeks at six dose levels: 0.01, 0.1, 0.3, 1.5, 3 and 10 mg/kg. In the dose-escalation cohort, 75% to 85% of patients were male, and the mean age was 60 years with a range of roughly 20 to 79.

For sequencing of the TCRbeta CDR3 region, genomic DNA was extracted from the sorted cells. The immunoSEQ Assay was used for sequencing of TCRbeta CDR3 regions. The table comes from immuneACCESS by way of TCRdb, which keeps in-frame sequences with V and J called. Part of the clones is missing from these tables; in studies checked, under half for an unresolved V gene and the rest for unknown reasons. This sample is represented by about 80,000 clones; about 83% of them were singletons. Approximately 25% of the sample is in the top ten clones. Its CDR3 holds 14 amino acids, cysteine through phenylalanine. The sequence is cut down to CDR3 DNA, 42 bases in frame from base 1. According to the germline V gene, CDR1 reads SGHAT and CDR2 reads FQNNGV. V gives up 0 bases and J gives up 4 bases, and the segment between their germline ends measures 9 bases. Beyond this particular receptor, the publication reports: Low levels of normalized T-cell clonal expansion were also seen in some patients who did not respond. After ivuxolimab, more expanded clones were found on average in CD8+ T cells than in CD4+ T cells. In partial responders in the 0.1-3.0 mg/kg groups, normalized peripheral clonal expansion was found to be among the lowest, especially among CD8+ T cells. Clonal expansion of both CD4+ and CD8+ blood T cells was observed from baseline to week 6 at doses 0.1 to 3.0 mg/kg. Which antigens the clonally expanded peripheral T cells were specific for was not determined.

Patients with a history of autoimmune disease or receiving systemic immunosuppression were excluded from the trial. Peripheral blood for TCR sequencing was collected from all dose cohorts at baseline, on cycle 4 day 1, and on cycle 7 day 1. Samples were obtained from an open-label, multicenter, first-in-human phase I dose-escalation trial of ivuxolimab. The trial enrolled adults with locally advanced or metastatic head and neck squamous cell, hepatocellular, melanoma or renal cell carcinoma. Before TCR sequencing, CD4+ T cells and CD8+ T cells were sorted from peripheral blood as separate populations. Details on this clone: Its antigen target is currently unknown. Qualities for individual bases were not recorded, and no much larger clone is one base off.

The sequence derives from an adult with an advanced solid tumor such as melanoma, head and neck, liver or kidney cancer. This chain joins TRBV11-2 to TRBJ1-1; no D gene call is confident. Specimen: CD4+ or CD8+ T cells sorted from blood, collected in a trial of the OX40 agonist ivuxolimab. The DNA sequence reads TGTGCCAGCAGCTTAGATTTGGGAGGCACTGAAGCTTTCTTT. Its translation is CASSLDLGGTEAFF.